Detailed here is one TCR beta chain. The junction departs from germline at one end; a sequencing error may be responsible. MiXCR, applied by TCRdb to the RACE reads, yields one record per CDR3 protein. The data contain 65,000 to 90,000 distinct CDR3 sequences, about 6.3% of them singletons. Specified time point: patch test 2, 6 weeks after DPC sensitization. Specified treatment: therapeutic diphenylcyclopropenone sensitization with weekly scalp DPC. CDR3 size: 13 residues. From germline, CDR1 is DFQATT and CDR2 SNEGSKA (reference sequence). These data are taken from a study of human T cells and chemical hapten exposure.

The V call is TRBV20-1, the J call TRBJ1-5, with TRBD1 as a possible D gene (5 bases). This clonotype originated in a woman aged 25-40 years with alopecia areata. Some clones in this sample may be carry-over from other donors' samples. Sample: whole blood, taken in connection with sensitization to the hapten diphenylcyclopropenone (DPC). CDR3 protein: CSARGESNQPQHF. CDR3 DNA: TGCAGTGCGAGAGGGGAGAGCAATCAGCCCCAGCATTTT.